This record covers a single T cell receptor beta chain. What it binds is not known. The data are from a study of shared clonotypes between healthy human individuals. Study-level results: Of the naive CD4 clonotypes, approximately 5% were shared across a few donors. Non-shared clonotypes showed lower generation probabilities than clonotypes common to all four donors.

CDR1 and CDR2 from the germline V gene are SGHRS and YFSETQ. V gave up 0 bases and J gave up 0 bases, with 14 bases separating them. CDR3 size: 17 residues. Assay used: immunoSEQ multiplex PCR; TCRdb lists only in-frame clones, some missing. The sample has some 2,000,000 clones, around 95% seen once. Specimen: naive CD4+ T cells sorted from blood. Regarding subset: CD45RA+ positively selected. This clonotype originated in a young man in good health. This chain links TRBV5-1 with TRBJ2-3; the D gene is possibly TRBD2 (5 bases). The CDR3 region has the DNA TGCGCCAGCAGCTTGGCTCTAAGCGGAGTTAGCACAGATACGCAGTATTTT. Translating gives CASSLALSGVSTDTQYF. Together with reference TRBV5-1 and TRBJ2-3, the CDR3 gives the full variable domain: KAGVTQTPRYLIKTRGQQVTLSCSPISGHRSVSWYQQTPGQGLQFLFEYFSETQRNKGNFPGRFSGRQFSNSRSEMNVSTLELGDSALYLCASSLALSGVSTDTQYFGPGTRLTVL.